This T cell receptor (beta chain) is from a study of identical twins. TCRdb re-analysed the 5' RACE reads in MiXCR, keeping a single row per CDR3 protein. The table lists 400,000 to 500,000 distinct CDR3 sequences, approximately 17% of them singletons, with around 12% in the top ten. This clonotype was observed at least ten times. The receptor was isolated from a man over 45 in good health. The sample was naive T cells sorted from blood.

The CDR3 protein is CSARENNEQFF. Written as DNA, the CDR3 is TGCAGTGCTAGGGAGAACAATGAGCAGTTCTTC. V gene TRBV20-1 combines with J gene TRBJ2-1; the D is unclear. CDR1 is DFQATT and CDR2 is SNEGSKA in the germline V gene (reference sequence). Trimming took 3 bases from V and 5 from J, leaving 5 bases between them. CDR3 length: 11 residues.